In its sample, the clone carrying this T cell receptor beta chain was seen a few times. Its antigen is unidentified. At one boundary the junction diverges from the germline segment, which might be a read error. From the germline J gene comes the end of the CDR3, since the read stops 3 residues before it. This CDR3 spans 14 amino acids. Germline V lookup: CDR1 DFQATT, CDR2 SNEGSKA (reference sequence). TCRdb keeps only in-frame clones here, not all; method: immunoSEQ multiplex PCR. The sample presents approximately 20,000 clones, none singletons. This record belongs to a study of T cell clonality in common variable immunodeficiency. Study observations and caveats: Reportedly, TCR beta sequences from common variable immunodeficiency showed fewer deletions and N-nucleotide insertions.

V usage is TRBV20-1 and J usage is TRBJ2-3, with D tentatively TRBD2 (5 bases). The sequenced sample was peripheral blood mononuclear cells. The sequence was collected from a human donor with common variable immunodeficiency. The DNA read from the CDR3 is TGCAGTGCTAGGTCGGCGGGTGGCACGGATACG. As protein: CSARSAGGTDT. In full, the CDR3 is CSARSAGGTDTQYF.